These 17 T cell receptor beta chains were sequenced from one sample in a study of PD-1 blockade in classical Hodgkin lymphoma. Using immunoSEQ multiplex PCR, the repertoire was profiled, and TCRdb retains in-frame clones only, with some absent. The sample has tens of thousands of clones, 76% seen once. Every patient was affected by relapse after autologous stem cell transplantation, while exposure to brentuximab vedotin was not uniform. Sequencing used peripheral blood mononuclear cells (PBMCs), obtained at baseline. These receptors all come from a human donor with classical Hodgkin lymphoma.

V and J are TRBV28 and TRBJ2-7; D gene ambiguous. The CDR3 has 13 residues. The germline CDR1 and CDR2 sequences are MDHEN and SYDVKM. The V end was cut by 8 bases, the J end by 6 bases, with 17 bases between. The CDR3 bases are TGTGCCAGCCGTAGACCCCCGGTCTCCGAGCAGTACTTC. Its translation: CASRRPPVSEQYF. Filled out from reference TRBV28 and TRBJ2-7, the complete variable domain reads DVKVTQSSRYLVKRTGEKVFLECVQDMDHENMFWYRQDPGLGLRLIYFSYDVKMKEKGDIPEGYSVSREKKERFSLILESASTNQTSMYLCASRRPPVSEQYFGPGTRLTVT.

As for this clone: Other nucleotide sequences in the sample specify the same CDR3. The chain combines TRBV5-5 with TRBJ1-1, with D unclear. Germline CDR1 reads SGHKS; CDR2 reads YYEKEE (reference sequence). The germline V and J ends were trimmed by 0 bases and 5 bases, with 8 bases remaining between them. This CDR3 has 13 residues. CDR3 bases: TGTGCCAGCAGCTTGGGCCCGGGGACTGAAGCTTTCTTT. It is translated as CASSLGPGTEAFF.

DNA for the CDR3: TGTGCCAGCAGCTCGGGGACTACCCCGGAGCAGTACTTC. The encoded protein is CASSSGTTPEQYF. V usage is TRBV9 and J usage is TRBJ2-5; 7 bases match TRBD2. The trim removed 4 bases at V and 11 bases at J, leaving 11 bases unmatched. Germline V gives CDR1 SGDLS, CDR2 YYNGEE. This CDR3 contains 13 residues.

The chain joins TRBV7-3 to TRBJ2-7; unclear D gene. The CDR3 is 14 amino acids. V was shortened by 2 bases and J by 0 bases, with 8 bases between the two germline ends. Germline CDR1 is SGHTA and CDR2 is FQGTGA. Here the CDR3 DNA reads TGTGCCAGCAGCTTAGTCGGCAGCTCCTACGAGCAGTACTTC. This gives the protein CASSLVGSSYEQYF.

This clone was counted a single time. The chain combines TRBV7-2 with TRBJ1-2, with D possibly TRBD1 on 5 matching bases. Germline V lookup: CDR1 SGHTA, CDR2 FQGNSA. The CDR3 spans 14 residues. Between the trimmed V and J ends, which lost 1 base and 3 bases, there was a span of 9 bases. Here the CDR3 DNA reads TGTGCCAGCAGCTTAGGGGGGGAAGACTATGGCTACACCTTC. This gives the protein CASSLGGEDYGYTF.

The chain links TRBV6-1 to TRBJ2-5; D is uncertain. Germline CDR1 and CDR2: MNHNS and SASEGT. CDR3 length: 13 amino acids. Trimming cost V 6 bases and J 0 bases, with 8 bases left between them. The CDR3 DNA reads as TGTGCCAGCAGGTGGCAGAACCAAGAGACCCAGTACTTC. This codes for CASRWQNQETQYF.

This clone showed up just a few times. The genes are TRBV7-9 and TRBJ1-1; D unclear. V gave up 5 bases and J gave up 1 base, with 14 bases separating them. CDR1 SEHNR and CDR2 FQNEAQ come from the germline V gene (reference sequence). The CDR3 runs 15 residues. The CDR3 region has the DNA TGTGCCAGCAGCCCTCTAGGACGGAAGAACACTGAAGCTTTCTTT. It encodes CASSPLGRKNTEAFF.

The gene calls are TRBV9 and TRBJ2-1; D is uncertain. Germline-derived CDR1 and CDR2 are SGDLS and YYNGEE. The CDR3 spans 15 residues. Trimming removed 0 bases from V and 4 bases from J, with 11 bases in between. CDR3 sequence (DNA): TGTGCCAGCAGCGTAGAGGGTACCGGGTACAATGAGCAGTTCTTC. Translating it yields CASSVEGTGYNEQFF.

The chain couples TRBV9 to TRBJ2-3; 7 bases are a match to TRBD2. Germline trimming cut 4 bases from V and 0 bases from J; bases unmatched to any gene: 2. The length of the CDR3 is 14 residues. CDR1 and CDR2 (germline): SGDLS, YYNGEE. The CDR3 nucleotides are TGTGCCAGCAGCCGTAGCGGGAGCACAGATACGCAGTATTTT. Protein: CASSRSGSTDTQYF.

This chain joins TRBV6-6 and TRBJ1-2; D uncertain. Germline-derived CDR1 and CDR2 are MNHNY and SVGAGI (reference sequence). This CDR3 has 12 residues. V lost 5 bases and J lost 2, with 6 bases in between. DNA of the CDR3: TGTGCCAGCAGTGATCGAAACTATGGCTACACCTTC. Its translation is CASSDRNYGYTF.

The gene calls are TRBV10-1 and TRBJ2-7, with a tentative D call TRBD2 (6 bases). V was pared by 3 bases and J by 1 base, with 13 bases between. CDR3 length: 15 residues. Germline loops: CDR1 WNHNN, CDR2 SYGVQD (reference sequence). This chain's CDR3 is CASSDGGLASYEQYF. DNA of the CDR3: TGCGCCAGCAGTGATGGGGGGTTGGCATCCTACGAGCAGTACTTC.

This clone was observed a few times. The CDR3: CASSLGTLYNEQFF. The CDR3 nucleotides are TGTGCCAGTAGTCTAGGGACTTTATACAATGAGCAGTTCTTC. This chain links TRBV19 with TRBJ2-1, with a tentative D call TRBD2 (6 bases). This CDR3 contains 14 residues. Germline-derived CDR1 and CDR2 are LNHDA and SQIVND (reference sequence). Trimming shortened V by 5 bases and J by 4 bases, and 12 bases separated the two germline ends. Looking up the rest from reference TRBV19 and TRBJ2-1 gives the full variable domain: DGGITQSPKYLFRKEGQNVTLSCEQNLNHDAMYWYRQDPGQGLRLIYYSQIVNDFQKGDIAEGYSVSREKKESFPLTVTSAQKNPTAFYLCASSLGTLYNEQFFGPGTRLTVL.

The chain has TRBV6-5 and TRBJ2-1, with TRBD1 identical over 9 bases. J was trimmed by 5 bases and V by 6 bases; bases with no gene match: 5. The germline V gene encodes CDR1 MNHEY and CDR2 SVGAGI. CDR3 size: 14 residues. The CDR3, as DNA: TGTGCCAGCAGCTCACAGGGGGCCCACAATGAGCAGTTCTTC. Translation: CASSSQGAHNEQFF.

This clone was seen a handful of times. V is TRBV6-6 and J is TRBJ2-7, with TRBD1 matching over 8 bases. V trimming: 4 bases; J trimming: 0 bases; junction bases outside the gene matches: 2. The CDR3 runs 14 residues. The V gene's germline CDR1 is MNHNY and CDR2 SVGAGI (reference sequence). The CDR3 coding sequence is TGTGCCAGCAGTTTTGGACAGGGCTCCTACGAGCAGTACTTC. Amino acids: CASSFGQGSYEQYF.

The chain recombines TRBV25-1 with TRBJ2-1; D is undetermined. The CDR3 sequence is 12 residues long. Trimming took off 5 bases at V and 8 bases at J, with 10 bases between the two ends. CDR1 is MGHDK and CDR2 is SYGVNS in the germline V gene. The CDR3: CASSNRVDEQFF. The CDR3 bases are TGTGCCAGCAGTAATCGTGTGGATGAGCAGTTCTTC.

The rearrangement uses TRBV27 and TRBJ1-1; D not resolved. The V end lost 2 bases, the J end lost 5 bases, and 12 bases lay between the germline ends. In germline, CDR1 is MNHEY, CDR2 SMNVEV (reference sequence). This CDR3 has 14 residues. The CDR3, as DNA: TGTGCCAGCAGTTTAATATTGGGATTGACTGAAGCTTTCTTT. Residues: CASSLILGLTEAFF.

The gene calls are TRBV19 and TRBJ1-2; 7 bases are a match to TRBD1. Germline trimming cut 7 bases from V and 0 bases from J; bases unmatched to any gene: 8. Germline CDR1 and CDR2: LNHDA and SQIVND (reference sequence). This CDR3 comprises 15 residues. CDR3: CASIPGQYPNYGYTF. For the CDR3, the DNA is TGTGCCAGTATCCCGGGACAGTACCCTAACTATGGCTACACCTTC.